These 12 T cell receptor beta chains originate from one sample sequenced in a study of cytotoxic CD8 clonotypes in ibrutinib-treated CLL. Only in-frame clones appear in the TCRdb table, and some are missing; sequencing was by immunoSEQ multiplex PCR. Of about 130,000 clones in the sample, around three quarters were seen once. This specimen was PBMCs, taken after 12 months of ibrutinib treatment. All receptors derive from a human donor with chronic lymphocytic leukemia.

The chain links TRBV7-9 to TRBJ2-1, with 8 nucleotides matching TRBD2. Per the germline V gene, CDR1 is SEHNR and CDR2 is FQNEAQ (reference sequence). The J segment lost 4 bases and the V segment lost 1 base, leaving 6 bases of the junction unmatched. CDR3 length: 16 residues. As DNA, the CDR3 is TGTGCCAGCAGCTTAGTATACGGGACTAGTTACAATGAGCAGTTCTTC. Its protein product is CASSLVYGTSYNEQFF.

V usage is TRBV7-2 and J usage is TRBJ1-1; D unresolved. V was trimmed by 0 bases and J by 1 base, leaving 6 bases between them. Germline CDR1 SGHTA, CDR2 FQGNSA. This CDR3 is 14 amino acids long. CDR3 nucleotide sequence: TGTGCCAGCAGCTTAGCTATTAGGAACACTGAAGCTTTCTTT. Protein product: CASSLAIRNTEAFF.

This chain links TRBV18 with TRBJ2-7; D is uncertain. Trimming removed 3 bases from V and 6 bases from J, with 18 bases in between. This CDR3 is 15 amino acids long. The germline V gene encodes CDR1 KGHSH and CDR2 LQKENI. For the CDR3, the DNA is TGTGCCAGCTCACCCTTGGGAACGGGTAATGTCGAGCAGTACTTC. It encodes CASSPLGTGNVEQYF. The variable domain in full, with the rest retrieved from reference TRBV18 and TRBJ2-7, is NAGVMQNPRHLVRRRGQEARLRCSPMKGHSHVYWYRQLPEEGLKFMVYLQKENIIDESGMPKERFSAEFPKEGPSILRIQQVVRGDSAAYFCASSPLGTGNVEQYFGPGTRLTVT.

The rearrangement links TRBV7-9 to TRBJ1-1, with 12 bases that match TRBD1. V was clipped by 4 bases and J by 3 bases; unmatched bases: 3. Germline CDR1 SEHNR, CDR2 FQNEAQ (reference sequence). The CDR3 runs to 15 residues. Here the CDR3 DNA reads TGTGCCAGCAGCTCGGGACAGGGGGCTCACACTGAAGCTTTCTTT. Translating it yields CASSSGQGAHTEAFF.

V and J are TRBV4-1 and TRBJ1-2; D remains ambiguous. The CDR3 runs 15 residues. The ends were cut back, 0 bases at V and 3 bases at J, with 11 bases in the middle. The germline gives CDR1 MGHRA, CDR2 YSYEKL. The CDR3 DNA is TGCGCCAGCAGCCAAGATCATTACGAATACTATGGCTACACCTTC. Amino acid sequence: CASSQDHYEYYGYTF.

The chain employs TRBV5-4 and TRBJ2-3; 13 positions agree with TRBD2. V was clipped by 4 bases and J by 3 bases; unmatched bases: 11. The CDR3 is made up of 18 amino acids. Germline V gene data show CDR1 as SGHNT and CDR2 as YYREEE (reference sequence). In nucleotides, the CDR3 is TGTGCCAGCAGCGGGGGACTAGCGGGGAACGGGCGTACAGATACGCAGTATTTT. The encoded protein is CASSGGLAGNGRTDTQYF.

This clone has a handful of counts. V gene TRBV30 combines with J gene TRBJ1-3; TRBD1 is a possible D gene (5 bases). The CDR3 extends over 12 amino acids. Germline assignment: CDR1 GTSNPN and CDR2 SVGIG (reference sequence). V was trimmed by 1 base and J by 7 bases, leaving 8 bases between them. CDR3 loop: CAWSEGRNTIYF. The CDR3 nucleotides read TGTGCCTGGAGTGAGGGGCGCAACACCATATATTTT.

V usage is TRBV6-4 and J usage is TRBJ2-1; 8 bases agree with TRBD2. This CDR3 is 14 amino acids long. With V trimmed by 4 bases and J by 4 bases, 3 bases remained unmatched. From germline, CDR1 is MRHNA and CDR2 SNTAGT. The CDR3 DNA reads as TGTGCCAGCAGTGTTACTAGCGGATACAATGAGCAGTTCTTC. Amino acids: CASSVTSGYNEQFF.

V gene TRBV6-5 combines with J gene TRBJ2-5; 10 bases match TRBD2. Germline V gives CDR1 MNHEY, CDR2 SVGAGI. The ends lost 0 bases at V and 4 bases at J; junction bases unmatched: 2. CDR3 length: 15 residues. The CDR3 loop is CASSYSSSGRETQYF. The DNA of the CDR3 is TGTGCCAGCAGTTACTCGTCTAGCGGGAGAGAGACCCAGTACTTC.

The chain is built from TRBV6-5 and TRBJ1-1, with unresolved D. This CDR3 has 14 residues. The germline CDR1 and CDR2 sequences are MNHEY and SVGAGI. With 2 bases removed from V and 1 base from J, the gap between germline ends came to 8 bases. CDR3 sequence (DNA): TGTGCCAGCAGTTACGATCACAAGAACACTGAAGCTTTCTTT. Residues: CASSYDHKNTEAFF.

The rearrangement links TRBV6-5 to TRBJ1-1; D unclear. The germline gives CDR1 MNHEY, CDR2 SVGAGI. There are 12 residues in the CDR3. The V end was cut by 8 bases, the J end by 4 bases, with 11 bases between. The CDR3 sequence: CASAKFGTEAFF. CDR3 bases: TGTGCCAGCGCTAAGTTTGGCACTGAAGCTTTCTTT.

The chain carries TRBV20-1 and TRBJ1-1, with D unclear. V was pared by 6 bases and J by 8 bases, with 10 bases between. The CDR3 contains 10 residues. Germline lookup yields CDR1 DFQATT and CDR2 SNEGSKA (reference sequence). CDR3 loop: CSAATEEAFF. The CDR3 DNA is TGCAGTGCAGCAACAGAGGAAGCTTTCTTT.